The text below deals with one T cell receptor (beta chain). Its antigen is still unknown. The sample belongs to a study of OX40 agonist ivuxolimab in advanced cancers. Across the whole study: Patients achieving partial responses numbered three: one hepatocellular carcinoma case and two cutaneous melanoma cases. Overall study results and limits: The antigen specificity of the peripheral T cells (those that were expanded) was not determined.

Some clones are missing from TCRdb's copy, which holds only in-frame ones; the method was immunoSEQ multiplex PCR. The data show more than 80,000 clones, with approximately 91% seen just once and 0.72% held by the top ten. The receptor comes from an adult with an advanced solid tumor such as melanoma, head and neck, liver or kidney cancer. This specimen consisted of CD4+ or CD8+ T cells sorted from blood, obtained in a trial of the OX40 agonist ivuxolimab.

CDR3 amino acids: CASSQDGFPYEQYF. The CDR3 bases are TGTGCCAGCAGCCAGGACGGTTTTCCCTACGAGCAGTACTTC. The chain carries TRBV6-1 and TRBJ2-7; D ambiguous. Deletions cut 6 bases from V and 2 bases from J, with 14 bases between. Germline lookup yields CDR1 MNHNS and CDR2 SASEGT. This CDR3 has 14 residues.